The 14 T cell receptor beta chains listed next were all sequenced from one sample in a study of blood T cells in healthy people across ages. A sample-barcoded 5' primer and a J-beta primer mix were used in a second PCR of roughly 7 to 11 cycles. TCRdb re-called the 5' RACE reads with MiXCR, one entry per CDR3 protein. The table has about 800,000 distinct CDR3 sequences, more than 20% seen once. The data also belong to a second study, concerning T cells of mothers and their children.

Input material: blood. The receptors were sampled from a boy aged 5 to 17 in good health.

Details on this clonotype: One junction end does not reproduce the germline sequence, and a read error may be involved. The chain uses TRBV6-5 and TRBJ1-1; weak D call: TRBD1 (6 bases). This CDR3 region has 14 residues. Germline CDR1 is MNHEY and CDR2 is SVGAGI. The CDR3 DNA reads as TGTGCCAGCAGTTACTCCCAGGGGAGTACTGAAACTTTCTTT. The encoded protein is CASSYSQGSTETFF.

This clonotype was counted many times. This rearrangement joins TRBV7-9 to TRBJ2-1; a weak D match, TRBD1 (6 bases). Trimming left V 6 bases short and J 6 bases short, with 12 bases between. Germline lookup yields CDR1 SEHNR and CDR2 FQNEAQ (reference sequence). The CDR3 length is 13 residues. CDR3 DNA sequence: TGTGCCAGCAGTCCCCAAGGGGGCAATGAGCAGTTCTTC. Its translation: CASSPQGGNEQFF.

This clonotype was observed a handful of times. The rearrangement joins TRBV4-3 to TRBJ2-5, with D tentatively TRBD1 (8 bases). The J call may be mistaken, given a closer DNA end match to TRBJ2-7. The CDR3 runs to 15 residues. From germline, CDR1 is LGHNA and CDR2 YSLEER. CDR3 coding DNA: TGCGCCAGCAGCCTAGAGCGGGGACAGGACTACGAGCAGTACTTC. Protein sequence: CASSLERGQDYEQYF.

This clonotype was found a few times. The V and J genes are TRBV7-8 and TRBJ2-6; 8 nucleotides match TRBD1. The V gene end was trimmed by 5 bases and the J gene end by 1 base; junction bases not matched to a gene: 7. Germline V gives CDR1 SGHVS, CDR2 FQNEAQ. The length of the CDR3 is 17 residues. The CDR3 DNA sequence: TGTGCCAGCAGCCCAAGGCAGGGGGCTTCTGGGGCCAACGTCCTGACTTTC. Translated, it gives CASSPRQGASGANVLTF.

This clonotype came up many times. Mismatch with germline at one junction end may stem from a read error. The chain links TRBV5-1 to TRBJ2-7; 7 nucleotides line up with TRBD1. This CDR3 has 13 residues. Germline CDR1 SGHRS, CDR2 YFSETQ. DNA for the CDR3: TGTGCCAGCAGTTTAACAGGGGCCTACGAGCAGTACTTC. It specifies CASSLTGAYEQYF.

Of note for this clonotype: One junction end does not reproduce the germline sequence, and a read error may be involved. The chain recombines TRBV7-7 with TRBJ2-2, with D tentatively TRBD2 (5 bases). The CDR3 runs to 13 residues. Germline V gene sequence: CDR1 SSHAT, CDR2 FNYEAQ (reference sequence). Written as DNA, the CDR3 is TGTGCTAGCAGCTTAGCGCCTGTCGGGGAGCTGTTTTTT. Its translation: CASSLAPVGELFF.

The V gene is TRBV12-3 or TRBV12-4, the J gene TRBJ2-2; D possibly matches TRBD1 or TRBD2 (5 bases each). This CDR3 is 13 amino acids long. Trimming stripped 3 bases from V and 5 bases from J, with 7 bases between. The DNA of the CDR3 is TGTGCCAGCAGTTTCAGGGAGACCGGGGAGCTGTTTTTT. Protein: CASSFRETGELFF.

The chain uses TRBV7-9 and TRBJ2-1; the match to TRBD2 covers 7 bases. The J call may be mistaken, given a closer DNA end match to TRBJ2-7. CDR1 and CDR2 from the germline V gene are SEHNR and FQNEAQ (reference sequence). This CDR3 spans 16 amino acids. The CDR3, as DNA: TGTGCCAGCAGCCCCATGGGAGAGCGGGGTTTCCACGAGCAGTACTTC. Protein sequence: CASSPMGERGFHEQYF.

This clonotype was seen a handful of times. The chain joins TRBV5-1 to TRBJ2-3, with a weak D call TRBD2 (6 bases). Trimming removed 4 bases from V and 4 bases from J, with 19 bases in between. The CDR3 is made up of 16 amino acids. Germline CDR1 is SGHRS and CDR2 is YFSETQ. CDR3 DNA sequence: TGCGCCAGCAGCCGGGGGTCATCAGTAGCCGCAGATACGCAGTATTTT. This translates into CASSRGSSVAADTQYF.

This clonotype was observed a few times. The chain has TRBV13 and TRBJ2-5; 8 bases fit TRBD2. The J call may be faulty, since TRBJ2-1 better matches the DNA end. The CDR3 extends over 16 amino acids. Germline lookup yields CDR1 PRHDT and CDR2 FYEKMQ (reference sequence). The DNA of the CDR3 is TGTGCCAGCAGCTCCTCCGGGACTAGTTTCTACAATGAGCAGTTCTTC. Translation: CASSSSGTSFYNEQFF.

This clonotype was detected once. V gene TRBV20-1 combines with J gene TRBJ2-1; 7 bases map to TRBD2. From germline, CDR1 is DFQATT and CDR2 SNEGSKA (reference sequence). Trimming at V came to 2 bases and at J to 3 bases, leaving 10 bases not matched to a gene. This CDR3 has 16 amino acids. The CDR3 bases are TGCAGTGCTAGACCGGAGACTAGCAGTTACTACAATGAGCAGTTCTTC. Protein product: CSARPETSSYYNEQFF.

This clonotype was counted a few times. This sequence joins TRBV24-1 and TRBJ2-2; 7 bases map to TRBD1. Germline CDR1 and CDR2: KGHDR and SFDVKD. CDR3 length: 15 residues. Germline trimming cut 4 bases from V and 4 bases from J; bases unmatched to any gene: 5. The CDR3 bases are TGTGCCACCAGTGACACACAGGGGAGCACCGGGGAGCTGTTTTTT. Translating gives CATSDTQGSTGELFF.

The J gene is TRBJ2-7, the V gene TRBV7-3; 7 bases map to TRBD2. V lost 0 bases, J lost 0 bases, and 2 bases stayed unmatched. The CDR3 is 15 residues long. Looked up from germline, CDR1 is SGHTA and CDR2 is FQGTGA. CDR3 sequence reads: CASSLTGGTSYEQYF. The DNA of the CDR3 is TGTGCCAGCAGCTTAACGGGGGGGACCTCCTACGAGCAGTACTTC.

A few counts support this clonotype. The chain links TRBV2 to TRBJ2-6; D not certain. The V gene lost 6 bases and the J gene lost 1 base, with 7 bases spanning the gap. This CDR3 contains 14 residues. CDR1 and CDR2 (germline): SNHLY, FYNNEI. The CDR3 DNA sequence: TGTGCCAGCAGACGAAGGTCTGGGGCCAACGTCCTGACTTTC. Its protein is CASRRRSGANVLTF.